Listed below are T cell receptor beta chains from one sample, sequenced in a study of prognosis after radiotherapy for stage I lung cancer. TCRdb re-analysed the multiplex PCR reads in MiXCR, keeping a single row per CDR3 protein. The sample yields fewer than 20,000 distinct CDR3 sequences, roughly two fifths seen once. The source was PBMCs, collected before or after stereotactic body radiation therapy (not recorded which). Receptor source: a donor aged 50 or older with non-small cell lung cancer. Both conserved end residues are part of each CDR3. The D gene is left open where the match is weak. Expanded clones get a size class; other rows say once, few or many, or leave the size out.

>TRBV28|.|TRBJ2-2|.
TGTGCCAGCAGTACACCGGGACCATTACGATGGGAGCTGTTTTTT
CASSTPGPLRWELFF
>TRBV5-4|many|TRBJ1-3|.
TGTGCCAGCAGCTTGGAAGGGACTAGGGGAAACACCATATATTTT
CASSLEGTRGNTIYF
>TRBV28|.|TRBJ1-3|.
TGTGCCAGCAGTTTCCTTGATGATCCCTCTGGAAACACCATATATTTT
CASSFLDDPSGNTIYF
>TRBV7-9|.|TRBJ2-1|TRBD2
TGTGCCAGCAGCTTAGCGGGAGGGACTAATGAGCAGTTCTTC
CASSLAGGTNEQFF
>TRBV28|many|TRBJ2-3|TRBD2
TGTGCCAGCAGTTCTCTAGGACTAGCGGGGGTCACAGATACGCAGTATTTT
CASSSLGLAGVTDTQYF
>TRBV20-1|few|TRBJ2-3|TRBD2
TGCAGTGCGGTACTAGCGGTGGGAGATACGCAGTATTTT
CSAVLAVGDTQYF
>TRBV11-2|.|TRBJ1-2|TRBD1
TGTGCCAGCAGCTTAGGCTCAGGGGGTCGAGTTGGCTACACCTTC
CASSLGSGGRVGYTF
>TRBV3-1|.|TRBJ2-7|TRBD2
TGTGCCAGCAGCCAAGTCGGGGGGTCCTACGAGCAGTACTTC
CASSQVGGSYEQYF
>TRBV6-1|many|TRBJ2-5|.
TGTGCCAGCACCCAGAGTTCAGGCGTGTTGTTGGAGACCCAGTACTTC
CASTQSSGVLLETQYF
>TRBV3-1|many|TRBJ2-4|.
TGTGCCAGCAGCCAATTAGGGTCGGCCAAAAACATTCAGTACTTC
CASSQLGSAKNIQYF
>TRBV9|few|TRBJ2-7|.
TGTGCCAGCAGCGTAGCCGCGGGATCCAGGGGCTACGAGCAGTACTTC
CASSVAAGSRGYEQYF
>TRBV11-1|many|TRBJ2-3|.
TGTGCCAGCAGCTCGGACTTACGCACCACTGAGGGGACGCAGTATTTT
CASSSDLRTTEGTQYF
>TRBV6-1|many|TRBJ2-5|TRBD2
TGTGCCAGCAGAGGGACTAGCGGTCGAGGGGGCCCAGAGACCCAGTACTTC
CASRGTSGRGGPETQYF
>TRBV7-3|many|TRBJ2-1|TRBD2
TGTGCCAGCAGCCTGACAGGCAGAAGCGGGAGTGACAATGAGCAGTTCTTC
CASSLTGRSGSDNEQFF